Listed below are T cell receptor beta chains from one sample, sequenced in a study of beta chain features in type 1 diabetes. Clones were sequenced by immunoSEQ multiplex PCR, and TCRdb holds only the in-frame ones, with some missing. Of approximately 340,000 clones listed, roughly 16% are singletons. Specimen: naive CD4+ T cells from blood. The receptors were sampled from a young woman in good health. Each CDR3 is given with its conserved first and last residue. The D gene is left open where the match is weak. Rows may omit the clone size; those that give it use once, few, many or a size class.

>TRBJ2-5|.|TRBD2|TRBV5-4
TGTGCCAGCAGCGGACTAGCGGGTGGAATCCGGGGAGAGACCCAGTACTTC
CASSGLAGGIRGETQYF
>TRBJ2-7|few|TRBD1|TRBV28
TGTGCCAGCAGTTTATCCTCGGGACAGGGTATAGAGGGGCAGTACTTC
CASSLSSGQGIEGQYF
>TRBJ2-1|.|.|TRBV5-4
TGTGCCAGCAGCTTGGAAGCGGGCTCCTACAATGAGCAGTTCTTC
CASSLEAGSYNEQFF
>TRBJ2-1|few|TRBD2|TRBV4-2
TGTGCCAGCAGCCAAGAACGCGGGAGAACACGGAATGAGCAGTTCTTC
CASSQERGRTRNEQFF
>TRBJ2-1|.|.|TRBV5-4
TGTGCCAGCAGCTCTAGTGGCCGGGAGAGAAAATCCTACAATGAGCAGTTCTTC
CASSSSGRERKSYNEQFF
>TRBJ2-5|.|TRBD1|TRBV30
TGTGCCTGGAGCGGACAGGGCCGGCTGATCAGCGAGACCCAGTACTTC
CAWSGQGRLISETQYF
>TRBJ2-2|.|TRBD2|TRBV7-2
TGTGCCAGCAGCTTAGCGGTTATAGCGGGAAGACCCGGGGAGCTGTTTTTT
CASSLAVIAGRPGELFF
>TRBJ2-1|.|TRBD1|TRBV14
TGTGCCAGCAGTCGGACAGGGGAAAAACTCTACAATGAGCAGTTCTTC
CASSRTGEKLYNEQFF
>TRBJ2-2|few|.|TRBV29-1
TGCAGCGTTGAAGTTGGCTCCCGAGGGACCGGGGAGCTGTTTTTT
CSVEVGSRGTGELFF
>TRBJ1-2|.|TRBD1|TRBV29-1
TGCAGCGTGGCAGGGGGCTCGGGTGGCTACACCTTC
CSVAGGSGGYTF
>TRBJ2-5|few|.|TRBV19
TGTGCCAGTAGCAGAGGAAGAAAAGAGACCCAGTACTTC
CASSRGRKETQYF
>TRBJ1-4|.|.|TRBV30
TGTGCCACGACTAAGGAAGAAAAACTGTTTTTT
CATTKEEKLFF
>TRBJ1-2|.|TRBD1|TRBV7-3
TGTGCCAGCAGCACGGACCCACAGGGGTATGATGGCTACACCTTC
CASSTDPQGYDGYTF
>TRBJ2-7|.|TRBD1|TRBV28
TGTGCCAGCGGATTACAGGGGTCTGCCTACGAGCAGTACTTC
CASGLQGSAYEQYF
>TRBJ2-4|.|TRBD2|TRBV11-2
TGTGCCAGCAGCCAAGCGGGAGTAAAAAACATTCAGTACTTC
CASSQAGVKNIQYF
>TRBJ1-2|.|TRBD1|TRBV5-4
TGTGCCAGCAGCCCCCCCGGGACAGGGGGCTATGGCTACACCTTC
CASSPPGTGGYGYTF
>TRBJ2-1|.|.|TRBV4-3
TGCGCCAGCAGCCAAGATCTACCCTTATACAATGAGCAGTTCTTC
CASSQDLPLYNEQFF
>TRBJ2-1|few|TRBD1|TRBV2
TGTGCCAGCAATCTCCGGACAGGGTGGAATGAGCAGTTCTTC
CASNLRTGWNEQFF
>TRBJ1-2|few|TRBD1|TRBV11-1
TGTGCCAGCAGCGCCGGGACAGGGCCCACGGGCTATGGCTACACCTTC
CASSAGTGPTGYGYTF
>TRBJ2-3|.|.|TRBV7-8
TGTGCCAGTGGGGGGACAGATACGCAGTATTTT
CASGGTDTQYF
>TRBJ1-5|.|.|TRBV4-3
TGCGCCAGCAGCCAAGCCCTGACACCAACGACAGGACAGCCCCAGCATTTT
CASSQALTPTTGQPQHF
>TRBJ2-7|.|TRBD2|TRBV28
TGTGCCAGCAGTTTATGGGGGACTAGCGGGAGACAGTACTTC
CASSLWGTSGRQYF
>TRBJ2-7|few|.|TRBV7-2
TGTGCCAGCAGCTTAGCCCCTTCGGGTGCCAGCTCCTACGAGCAGTACTTC
CASSLAPSGASSYEQYF
>TRBJ1-5|few|.|TRBV2
TGTGCCAGCAGTGGAGGGAATCAGCCCCAGCATTTT
CASSGGNQPQHF
>TRBJ1-5|.|.|TRBV7-9
TGTGCCAGCAGCTTAGCGGGGCCCCAGCCCCAGCATTTT
CASSLAGPQPQHF
>TRBJ2-1|few|TRBD2|TRBV13
TGTGCCAGCAGCTTAGCTGGTAGCGGGAAATTCTACAATGAGCAGTTCTTC
CASSLAGSGKFYNEQFF
>TRBJ2-7|.|.|TRBV7-2
TGTGCCAGCAGCTTAGAAGCCCTGGAGTCCTACGAGCAGTACTTC
CASSLEALESYEQYF
>TRBJ2-1|few|TRBD2|TRBV13
TGTGCCAGCAGCTTAGCTAGCGGGCCCTACAATGAGCAGTTCTTC
CASSLASGPYNEQFF
>TRBJ2-1|.|.|TRBV30
TGTGCCTGGAGTGTCTCGGTTCCATACAATGAGCAGTTCTTC
CAWSVSVPYNEQFF
>TRBJ1-4|few|.|TRBV9
TGTGCCAGCAGCGTAGCTCCGTCGGGGGGTGGCGAAAAACTGTTTTTT
CASSVAPSGGGEKLFF
>TRBJ2-2|few|.|TRBV29-1
TGCAGCGTTGGTAGATCGGGTCCGAACACCGGGGAGCTGTTTTTT
CSVGRSGPNTGELFF
>TRBJ2-5|.|TRBD1|TRBV14
TGTGCCAGCAGCCAAGACAGGGGGTCTTGGGAGACCCAGTACTTC
CASSQDRGSWETQYF
>TRBJ2-7|few|TRBD2|TRBV30
TGTGCCTCCTTGGGACTAGCGGGAGACGAGCAGTACTTC
CASLGLAGDEQYF
>TRBJ1-2|few|TRBD1|TRBV4-1
TGCGCCAGCAGCCAAGGGGCAGGGGGCACCCTTAACTATGGCTACACCTTC
CASSQGAGGTLNYGYTF
>TRBJ1-1|few|.|TRBV7-3
TGTGCCAGCAGCTTGGGCCTTGTGGACACTGAAGCTTTCTTT
CASSLGLVDTEAFF
>TRBJ2-7|few|.|TRBV5-1
TGCGCCAGCAGCTCACCACGGTCCTACGAGCAGTACTTC
CASSSPRSYEQYF
>TRBJ2-7|few|TRBD2|TRBV25-1
TGTGCCAGCAGTGATCTCGTCATAGCGGGAGAATCGAGGGAGCAGTACTTC
CASSDLVIAGESREQYF
>TRBJ1-1|few|.|TRBV7-9
TGTGCCAGCAATAATAAGCGTGCCTTGGACACTGAAGCTTTCTTT
CASNNKRALDTEAFF
>TRBJ2-7|.|.|TRBV14
TGTGCCAGCAGCAGAGCCTACGAGCAGTACTTC
CASSRAYEQYF
>TRBJ2-4|.|TRBD1|TRBV2
TGTGCCAGCAGTGAGGAGGCACCGGGACAGTCTATTCAGTACTTC
CASSEEAPGQSIQYF
>TRBJ2-7|.|TRBD1|TRBV5-4
TGTGCCAGCAGCGTAGGGCAGGGGGCCGCCTACGAGCAGTACTTC
CASSVGQGAAYEQYF
>TRBJ1-1|few|.|TRBV6-5
TGTGCCAGCAGGCCCCACAGACCGAACACTGAAGCTTTCTTT
CASRPHRPNTEAFF
>TRBJ2-1|.|.|TRBV19
TGTGCCAGTAGTATAGGGGGAACTAGAAATGGTGAGCAGTTCTTC
CASSIGGTRNGEQFF
>TRBJ1-1|.|TRBD1|TRBV7-9
TGTGCCAGCAGTTACGGGGTTCGGAACAGGGGGCCGAAAACTGAAGCTTTCTTT
CASSYGVRNRGPKTEAFF
>TRBJ2-4|few|.|TRBV20-1
TGCAGTGCTAGAGGTGGACTGGAGGGGTACTTC
CSARGGLEGYF
>TRBJ1-5|.|TRBD1|TRBV10-3
TGTGCCACTATGGGCTGGCAGGGGGCAGGGAGCAATCAGCCCCAGCATTTT
CATMGWQGAGSNQPQHF
>TRBJ2-1|.|TRBD1|TRBV9
TGTGCCAGCAGCGTAGATTTGAGACAGGGGGCGAATGAGCAGTTCTTC
CASSVDLRQGANEQFF
>TRBJ2-3|few|.|TRBV6-5
TGTGCCAGCAAACTAGGACAGCCCACAGATACGCAGTATTTT
CASKLGQPTDTQYF
>TRBJ1-4|.|.|TRBV20-1
TGCAGTGCTAGGCGGGAAAAACTGTTTTTT
CSARREKLFF
>TRBJ2-3|.|TRBD2|TRBV11-2
TGTGCCAGCAGCGGCCGTATAGCGGGTAGCACAGATACGCAGTATTTT
CASSGRIAGSTDTQYF
>TRBJ2-5|.|.|TRBV27
TGTGCCAGCAGCCCCACTAGGACGATTCAAGAGACCCAGTACTTC
CASSPTRTIQETQYF
>TRBJ2-1|.|TRBD2|TRBV27
TGTGCCAGCAGAGGACTAGCGGGAGACGACAATGAGCAGTTCTTC
CASRGLAGDDNEQFF